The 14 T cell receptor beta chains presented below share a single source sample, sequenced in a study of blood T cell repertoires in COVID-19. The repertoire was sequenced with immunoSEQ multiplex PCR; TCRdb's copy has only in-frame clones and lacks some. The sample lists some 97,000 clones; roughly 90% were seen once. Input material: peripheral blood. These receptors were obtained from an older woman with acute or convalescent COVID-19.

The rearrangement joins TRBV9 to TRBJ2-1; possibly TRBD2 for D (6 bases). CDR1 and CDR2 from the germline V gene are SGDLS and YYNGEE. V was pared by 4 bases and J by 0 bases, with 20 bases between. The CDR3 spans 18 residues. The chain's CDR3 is CASSTLAEVSLSYNEQFF. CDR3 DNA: TGTGCCAGCAGCACGTTAGCGGAGGTATCCCTCTCCTACAATGAGCAGTTCTTC.

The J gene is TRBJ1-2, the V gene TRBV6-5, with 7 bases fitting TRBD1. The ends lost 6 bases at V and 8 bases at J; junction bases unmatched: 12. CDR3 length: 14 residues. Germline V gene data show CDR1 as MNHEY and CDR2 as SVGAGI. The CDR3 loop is CASSHGTAERGYTF. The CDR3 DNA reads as TGTGCCAGCAGCCACGGGACAGCCGAGAGGGGCTACACCTTC.

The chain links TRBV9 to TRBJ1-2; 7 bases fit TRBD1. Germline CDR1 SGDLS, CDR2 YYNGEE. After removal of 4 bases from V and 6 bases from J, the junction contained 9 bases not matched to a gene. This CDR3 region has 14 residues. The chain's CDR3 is CASSPRDSQDGYTF. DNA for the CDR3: TGTGCCAGCAGCCCCCGGGACAGCCAAGATGGCTACACCTTC.

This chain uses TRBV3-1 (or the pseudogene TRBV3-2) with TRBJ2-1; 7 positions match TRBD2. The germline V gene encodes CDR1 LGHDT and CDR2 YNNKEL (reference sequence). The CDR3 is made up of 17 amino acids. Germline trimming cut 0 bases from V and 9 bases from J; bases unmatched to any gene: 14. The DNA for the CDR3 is TGTGCCAGCAGCCAAGATCGAGTTAGCGGGCTATACGGTGAGCAGTTCTTC. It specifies CASSQDRVSGLYGEQFF.

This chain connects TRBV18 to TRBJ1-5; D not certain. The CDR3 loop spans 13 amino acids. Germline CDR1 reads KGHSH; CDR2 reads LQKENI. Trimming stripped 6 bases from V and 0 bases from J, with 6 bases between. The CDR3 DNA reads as TGTGCCAGCTCCCAGAATAGCAATCAGCCCCAGCATTTT. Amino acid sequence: CASSQNSNQPQHF.

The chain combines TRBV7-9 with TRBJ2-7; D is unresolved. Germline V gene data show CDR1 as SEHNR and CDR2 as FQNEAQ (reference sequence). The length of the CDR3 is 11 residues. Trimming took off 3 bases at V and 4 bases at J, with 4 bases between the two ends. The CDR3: CASSLSYEQYV. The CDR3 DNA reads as TGTGCCAGCAGCTTGAGTTACGAGCAGTACGTC.

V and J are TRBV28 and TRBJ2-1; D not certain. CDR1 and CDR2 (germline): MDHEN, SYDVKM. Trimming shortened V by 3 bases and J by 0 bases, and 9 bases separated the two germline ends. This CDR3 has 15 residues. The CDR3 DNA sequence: TGTGCCAGCAGTTTTAGACACCCCTCCTACAATGAGCAGTTCTTC. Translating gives CASSFRHPSYNEQFF.

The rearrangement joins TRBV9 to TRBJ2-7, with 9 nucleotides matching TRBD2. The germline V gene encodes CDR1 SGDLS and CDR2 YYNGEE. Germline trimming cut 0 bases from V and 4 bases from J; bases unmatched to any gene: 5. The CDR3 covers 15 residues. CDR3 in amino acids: CASSVDVSGRYEQYF. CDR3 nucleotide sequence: TGTGCCAGCAGCGTAGATGTTAGCGGGAGATACGAGCAGTACTTC.

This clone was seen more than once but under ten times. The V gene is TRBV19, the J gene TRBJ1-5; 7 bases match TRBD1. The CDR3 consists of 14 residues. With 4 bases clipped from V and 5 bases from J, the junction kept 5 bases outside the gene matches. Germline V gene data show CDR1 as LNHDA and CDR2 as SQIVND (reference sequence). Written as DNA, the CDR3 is TGTGCCAGTAGTACTGGACAGGTCTATCAGCCCCAGCATTTT. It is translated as CASSTGQVYQPQHF.

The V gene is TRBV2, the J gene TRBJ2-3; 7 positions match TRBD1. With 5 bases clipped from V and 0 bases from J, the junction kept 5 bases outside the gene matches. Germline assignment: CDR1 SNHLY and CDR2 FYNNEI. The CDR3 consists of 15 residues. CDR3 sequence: CASSRQGLSTDTQYF. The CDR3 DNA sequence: TGTGCCAGCAGTCGACAGGGCCTAAGCACAGATACGCAGTATTTT.

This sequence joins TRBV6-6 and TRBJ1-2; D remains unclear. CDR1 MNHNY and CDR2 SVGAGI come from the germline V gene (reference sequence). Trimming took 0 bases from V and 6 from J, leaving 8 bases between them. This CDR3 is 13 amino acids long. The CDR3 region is CASSYSQRNGYTF. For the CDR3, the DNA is TGTGCCAGCAGTTACTCTCAGAGGAATGGCTACACCTTC.

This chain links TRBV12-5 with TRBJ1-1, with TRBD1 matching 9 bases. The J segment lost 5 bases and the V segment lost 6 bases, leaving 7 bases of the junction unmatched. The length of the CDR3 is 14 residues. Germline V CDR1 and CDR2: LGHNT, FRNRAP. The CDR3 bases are TGTGCTAGTGGGGAGGGACAGGGAGGGACTGAAGCTTTCTTT. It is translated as CASGEGQGGTEAFF.

Here the CDR3 DNA reads TGTGCCAGCTCACCATCGGACTATGGCTACACCTTC. Translating it yields CASSPSDYGYTF. The chain couples TRBV18 to TRBJ1-2, with D unresolved. CDR1 and CDR2 from the germline V gene are KGHSH and LQKENI. Deletions cut 2 bases from V and 3 bases from J, with 4 bases between. The CDR3 length is 12 residues.

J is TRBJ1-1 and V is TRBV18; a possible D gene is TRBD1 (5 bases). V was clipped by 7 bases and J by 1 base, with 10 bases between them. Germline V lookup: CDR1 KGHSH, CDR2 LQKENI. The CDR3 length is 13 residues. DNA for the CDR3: TGTGCCAGCTTACAGGACACGAACACTGAAGCTTTCTTT. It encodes CASLQDTNTEAFF.